This T cell receptor (beta chain) was sequenced for a study of blood T cell repertoires in COVID-19. Clones were read by immunoSEQ multiplex PCR, and TCRdb kept only the in-frame ones, dropping some. The table includes just over 300,000 clones, roughly 89% detected once. Germline V lookup: CDR1 SGHRS, CDR2 YFSETQ. Deletions cut 2 bases from V and 3 bases from J, with 11 bases between. The length of the CDR3 is 14 residues. Material: PBMCs or T cells enriched from blood (not recorded which). This sequence joins TRBV5-1 and TRBJ1-2; D remains unclear. The origin of this receptor is a woman under 30 who had recovered from COVID-19. CDR3 loop: CASSLNLRDYGYTF. The CDR3 DNA reads as TGCGCCAGCAGCTTAAATCTGAGGGACTATGGCTACACCTTC.